This entry lists 27 T cell receptor beta chains sequenced from one sample in a study of cytomegalovirus exposure and HLA in healthy donors. The PCR made use of 60 Vbeta and 13 Jbeta primers. The table came from immunoSEQ multiplex PCR; TCRdb's copy has only in-frame clones and leaves some out. In total, the table holds approximately 210,000 clones. The sample was PBMCs. The receptor source for this set is a woman aged 25 to 39 in good health and CMV-seropositive.

The CDR3 DNA follows: TGTGCCAGCAGGAACCCGGGACAGGGGGCTGGCTACACCTTC. Protein sequence: CASRNPGQGAGYTF. J is TRBJ1-2 and V is TRBV7-2; 12 positions match TRBD1. The ends lost 6 bases at V and 7 bases at J; junction bases unmatched: 6. The CDR3 has 14 amino acids. Germline V gene lookup returns CDR1 SGHTA and CDR2 FQGNSA. The variable domain in full, with the rest retrieved from reference TRBV7-2 and TRBJ1-2, is GAGVSQSPSNKVTEKGKDVELRCDPISGHTALYWYRQSLGQGLEFLIYFQGNSAPDKSGLPSDRFSAERTGGSVSTLTIQRTQQEDSAVYLCASRNPGQGAGYTFGSGTRLTVV.

V is TRBV7-9 and J is TRBJ1-1, with D hard to call. The CDR3 has 13 residues. V lost 3 bases, J lost 5 bases, and 10 bases lay in between. Germline V gene lookup returns CDR1 SEHNR and CDR2 FQNEAQ (reference sequence). CDR3 nucleotide sequence: TGTGCCAGCAGCTTCGGGGAGCGAACTGAAGCTTTCTTT. It specifies CASSFGERTEAFF.

The V gene is TRBV9, the J gene TRBJ2-1; possibly TRBD2 for D (5 bases). This CDR3 region has 13 residues. The V gene lost 3 bases and the J gene lost 3 bases, with 7 bases spanning the gap. Germline V gene data show CDR1 as SGDLS and CDR2 as YYNGEE. Here the CDR3 DNA reads TGTGCCAGCAGCGGACTAAACTACAATGAGCAGTTCTTC. It is translated as CASSGLNYNEQFF. Full variable domain (missing parts from reference TRBV9 and TRBJ2-1): DSGVTQTPKHLITATGQRVTLRCSPRSGDLSVYWYQQSLDQGLQFLIQYYNGEERAKGNILERFSAQQFPDLHSELNLSSLELGDSALYFCASSGLNYNEQFFGPGTRLTVL.

The chain links TRBV7-7 to TRBJ1-5; D gene unclear. The length of the CDR3 is 14 residues. Germline CDR1 is SSHAT and CDR2 is FNYEAQ (reference sequence). The V end lost 4 bases, the J end lost 3 bases, and 10 bases lay between the germline ends. Written as DNA, the CDR3 is TGTGCCAGCAGCTCCCGACAAGTCAATCAGCCCCAGCATTTT. Its translation is CASSSRQVNQPQHF.

CDR3 DNA sequence: TGTGCCAGCAGAGTTGACAGTAGCTATGGCTACACCTTC. Translating it yields CASRVDSSYGYTF. J is TRBJ1-2 and V is TRBV6-4, with TRBD1 as a possible D gene (5 bases). Per germline, CDR1 MRHNA and CDR2 SNTAGT. This CDR3 spans 13 amino acids. V was shortened by 6 bases and J by 4 bases, with 12 bases between the two germline ends.

The genes are TRBV27 and TRBJ2-2; 8 bases fit TRBD1. The V segment lost 0 bases and the J segment 7 bases; nucleotides outside the gene matches: 4. There are 15 residues in the CDR3. CDR1 is MNHEY, CDR2 SMNVEV, per germline (reference sequence). The CDR3 DNA follows: TGTGCCAGCAGTTTATCACAGGGGGTCAGCGGGGAGCTGTTTTTT. Translated: CASSLSQGVSGELFF.

The chain's CDR3 is CATNRGVANEKLFF. The CDR3 bases are TGTGCCACAAACAGGGGTGTGGCTAATGAAAAACTGTTTTTT. This chain links TRBV6-1 with TRBJ1-4; 7 bases agree with TRBD1. V shed 10 bases and J 3 bases; nucleotides not matched to a gene: 8. The CDR3 spans 14 residues. Germline V gene lookup returns CDR1 MNHNS and CDR2 SASEGT.

In nucleotides, the CDR3 is TGTGCCAGCAGCCGAGAACCCTACGAGCAGTACTTC. This codes for CASSREPYEQYF. V and J are TRBV9 and TRBJ2-7; no clear D. Germline loops: CDR1 SGDLS, CDR2 YYNGEE. The CDR3 is 12 residues long. V was cut by 4 bases and J by 2 bases, with 7 bases left in between.

This rearrangement joins TRBV2 to TRBJ1-1, with 10 bases matching TRBD1. Germline loops: CDR1 SNHLY, CDR2 FYNNEI. V trimming: 5 bases; J trimming: 4 bases; junction bases outside the gene matches: 10. This CDR3 has 16 amino acids. CDR3: CASSPGTGVGGTEAFF. The DNA of the CDR3 is TGTGCCAGCAGTCCCGGGACAGGGGTTGGGGGCACTGAAGCTTTCTTT. The full variable domain, in which reference TRBV2 and TRBJ1-1 provide the parts outside the CDR3, is EPEVTQTPSHQVTQMGQEVILRCVPISNHLYFYWYRQILGQKVEFLVSFYNNEISEKSEIFDDQFSVERPDGSNFTLKIRSTKLEDSAMYFCASSPGTGVGGTEAFFGQGTRLTVV.

The chain links TRBV5-6 to TRBJ2-2; tentative D call: TRBD2 (6 bases). V gave up 1 base and J gave up 1 base, with 11 bases separating them. In germline, CDR1 is SGHDT, CDR2 YYEEEE. The CDR3 runs 16 residues. CDR3 bases: TGTGCCAGCAGCTTGAGGAAGGGAGGGAACACCGGGGAGCTGTTTTTT. It codes for CASSLRKGGNTGELFF.

V is TRBV7-8 and J is TRBJ2-3; TRBD1 matches at 7 bases. This CDR3 region has 17 residues. Trimming removed 1 base from V and 1 base from J; junction bases left unmatched: 8. Germline assignment: CDR1 SGHVS and CDR2 FQNEAQ. In DNA form, the CDR3 reads TGTGCCAGCAGCTTAGGATTCGTAGACAGGGGCACAGATACGCAGTATTTT. It is translated as CASSLGFVDRGTDTQYF.

The J gene is TRBJ2-3, the V gene TRBV4-1; TRBD2 matches at 7 bases. Germline V lookup: CDR1 MGHRA, CDR2 YSYEKL. CDR3 size: 17 residues. V lost 3 bases, J lost 4 bases, and 13 bases stayed unmatched. CDR3 protein: CASSHHLVTSEADTQYF. CDR3 nucleotides: TGCGCCAGCAGCCATCACTTAGTCACTAGCGAAGCAGATACGCAGTATTTT.

The chain is built from TRBV25-1 and TRBJ1-1, with unresolved D. Germline values: CDR1 MGHDK, CDR2 SYGVNS. Trimming shortened V by 1 base and J by 6 bases, and 18 bases separated the two germline ends. The CDR3 runs to 16 residues. The CDR3 here is CASSEWAGKTSSEAFF. The CDR3 region has the DNA TGTGCCAGCAGTGAATGGGCGGGAAAAACATCATCTGAAGCTTTCTTT.

This chain links TRBV2 with TRBJ2-7; 12 nucleotides line up with TRBD1. J was trimmed by 3 bases and V by 7 bases; bases with no gene match: 7. From germline, CDR1 is SNHLY and CDR2 FYNNEI. This CDR3 comprises 15 residues. CDR3 sequence reads: CASNLGTGGIYEQYF. For the CDR3, the DNA is TGTGCCAGCAATCTCGGGACAGGGGGCATCTACGAGCAGTACTTC.

The chain recombines TRBV5-1 with TRBJ2-1; TRBD1 agrees at 7 bases. V lost 2 bases and J lost 3; bases outside the gene matches: 5. CDR3 size: 15 residues. Per germline, CDR1 SGHRS and CDR2 YFSETQ. DNA of the CDR3: TGCGCCAGCAGCTTACAGGGGTCCGGCTACAATGAGCAGTTCTTC. This sequence encodes CASSLQGSGYNEQFF.

The rearrangement joins TRBV7-6 to TRBJ2-3; D may be TRBD2 (6 bases). CDR3 length: 16 amino acids. V lost 1 base to trimming and J lost 0 bases, with 11 bases between them. Germline CDR1 SGHVS, CDR2 FNYEAQ. The CDR3 DNA follows: TGTGCCAGCAGCTTAGGAGGCGGGATCAGCACAGATACGCAGTATTTT. The encoded protein is CASSLGGGISTDTQYF.

Turning to this clone: This sample also contains other DNA sequences that code for the same CDR3. The V call is TRBV10-3, the J call TRBJ1-2; 8 bases map to TRBD1. The CDR3 length is 14 residues. The germline V gene encodes CDR1 ENHRY and CDR2 SYGVKD. Trimming at V came to 0 bases and at J to 6 bases, leaving 3 bases not matched to a gene. The DNA for the CDR3 is TGTGCCATCAGTGAGTCTGCAGGGGGCGATGGCTACACCTTC. Translated, it gives CAISESAGGDGYTF.

The chain has TRBV6-6 and TRBJ2-1; 12 bases line up with TRBD2. Germline CDR1 reads MNHNY; CDR2 reads SVGAGI (reference sequence). The CDR3 covers 15 residues. After removal of 6 bases from V and 3 bases from J, the junction contained 3 bases not matched to a gene. The CDR3 region is CASRPLAGGYNEQFF. The CDR3, as DNA: TGTGCCAGCAGACCACTAGCGGGGGGCTACAATGAGCAGTTCTTC.

The chain uses TRBV5-1 and TRBJ2-5, with D possibly being TRBD2 (6 bases). The end of the DNA aligns better with TRBJ2-7, so the J call may be wrong. Germline V gives CDR1 SGHRS, CDR2 YFSETQ. The CDR3 has 14 amino acids. CDR3 bases: TGCGCCAGCAGCTCCGGGACTCGATCCTACGAGCAGTACTTC. Translating it yields CASSSGTRSYEQYF.

The gene calls are TRBV7-2 and TRBJ2-1; 13 nucleotides agree with TRBD2. CDR3 length: 17 amino acids. Per germline, CDR1 SGHTA and CDR2 FQGNSA. J gave up 8 bases and V 5 bases, and 12 bases lay outside the gene matches. The CDR3 reads CASSPKWGTSGTDEQFF. CDR3 nucleotides: TGTGCCAGCAGCCCGAAGTGGGGGACTAGCGGGACTGATGAGCAGTTCTTC.

This chain connects TRBV5-1 to TRBJ2-7; TRBD1 aligns across 9 bases. Germline V CDR1 and CDR2: SGHRS, YFSETQ. This CDR3 has 15 residues. Germline trimming cut 3 bases from V and 4 bases from J; bases unmatched to any gene: 8. The CDR3 DNA reads as TGCGCCAGCAGCTGGGACCGGACAGGGGCGTACGAGCAGTACTTC. This encodes CASSWDRTGAYEQYF.

V usage is TRBV27 and J usage is TRBJ2-1; 11 bases fit TRBD2. This CDR3 spans 19 amino acids. Germline V CDR1 and CDR2: MNHEY, SMNVEV (reference sequence). V gave up 5 bases and J gave up 2 bases; unmatched junction bases: 14. Here the CDR3 DNA reads TGTGCCAGCAGTGCCCGACTAGCGGGACAATATATGACCTACAATGAGCAGTTCTTC. This encodes CASSARLAGQYMTYNEQFF.

The chain couples TRBV18 to TRBJ2-2; perhaps TRBD1 as D (6 bases). This CDR3 region has 13 residues. V was cut by 2 bases and J by 5 bases, with 6 bases left in between. CDR1 is KGHSH and CDR2 is LQKENI in the germline V gene. CDR3 sequence: CASSPRGTGELFF. CDR3 nucleotide sequence: TGTGCCAGCTCACCAAGGGGGACCGGGGAGCTGTTTTTT.

The gene calls are TRBV9 and TRBJ2-7; TRBD2 matches 9 bases. This CDR3 has 14 residues. V shed 4 bases and J 5 bases; nucleotides not matched to a gene: 7. Germline V CDR1 and CDR2: SGDLS, YYNGEE. The CDR3 loop is CASSPKLAGDEQYF. The CDR3 DNA reads as TGTGCCAGCAGCCCAAAGTTAGCGGGAGACGAGCAGTACTTC.

Here the CDR3 reads CASSIRTGGDQPQHF. The CDR3, as DNA: TGTGCCAGTAGTATTCGGACAGGGGGAGATCAGCCCCAGCATTTT. V usage is TRBV19 and J usage is TRBJ1-5, with TRBD1 matching 10 bases. The CDR3 length is 15 residues. The J segment lost 5 bases and the V segment lost 3 bases, leaving 4 bases of the junction unmatched. Per germline, CDR1 LNHDA and CDR2 SQIVND (reference sequence).

With regard to this clone: Other DNA variants within this sample encode the same CDR3. The V and J genes are TRBV29-1 and TRBJ2-1; 7 positions match TRBD2. The CDR3 length is 16 residues. After removal of 1 base from V and 7 bases from J, the junction contained 13 bases not matched to a gene. The germline V gene has CDR1 SQVTM and CDR2 ANQGSEA. CDR3 DNA: TGCAGCGTTGAAGGTGGAAGTGGGAGGGCAGGAAATGAGCAGTTCTTC. Protein: CSVEGGSGRAGNEQFF.

The chain links TRBV29-1 to TRBJ2-3; no clear D gene. V gave up 8 bases and J gave up 6 bases, with 9 bases separating them. Germline loops: CDR1 SQVTM, CDR2 ANQGSEA. The CDR3 totals 10 residues. DNA of the CDR3: TGCAGCATCTCGGGTGATACGCAGTATTTT. Its translation: CSISGDTQYF.